This T cell receptor (beta chain) emerged from a study of CD8+ T cells in alopecia areata. Study findings and constraints: Relative to normal scalp, lesional scalp, especially alopecia totalis/universalis, showed higher clonality.

A remark on this clone: Its antigen is currently unknown.

V gave up 6 bases and J gave up 3 bases, with 14 bases separating them. The CDR3 has 14 amino acids. Following RNA extraction, reverse transcription yielded cDNA that acted as the sequencing template. TCRdb's table, derived via immunoSEQ multiplex PCR, lists solely in-frame clones and lacks some. The sample consists of roughly 100,000 clones, roughly 50% of them appearing once. The sequencing input was CD4+ T cells sorted from blood. The V and J genes are TRBV23-1 and TRBJ1-1; D gene unclear. TRBV23-1 qualifies as an ORF whose function is uncertain. The sequence derives from a human donor in good health. The CDR3 DNA reads TGCGCCAGCAGGAGAGGGAGATGGGACACTGAAGCTTTCTTT. This gives the protein CASRRGRWDTEAFF.